This T cell receptor beta chain stems from a study of response to subunit inactivated influenza vaccine. Study-wide points: Authors suggested that a seasonal influenza vaccination recruits few new T cells each time.

Unmatched junction bases numbered 4, after V lost 0 bases and J lost 4 bases. The germline V gene encodes CDR1 DFQATT and CDR2 SNEGSKA (reference sequence). The CDR3 covers 14 residues. In TCRdb, the RT-PCR reads were re-called with MiXCR into one record per CDR3 protein. The data hold approximately 700,000 distinct CDR3 sequences, with around 13% observed a single time. This clonotype has more than one count but fewer than ten. Its antigen is as yet unknown. This chain connects TRBV20-1 to TRBJ2-5; 8 bases are shared with TRBD2. This clonotype was obtained from a man aged 45-60 years who received an inactivated influenza vaccine. The sequencing used PBMCs from blood, collected around 14 days before vaccination. The CDR3 region is CSARDGGARETQYF. In DNA, the CDR3 is TGCAGTGCTAGAGACGGGGGGGCCCGAGAGACCCAGTACTTC.